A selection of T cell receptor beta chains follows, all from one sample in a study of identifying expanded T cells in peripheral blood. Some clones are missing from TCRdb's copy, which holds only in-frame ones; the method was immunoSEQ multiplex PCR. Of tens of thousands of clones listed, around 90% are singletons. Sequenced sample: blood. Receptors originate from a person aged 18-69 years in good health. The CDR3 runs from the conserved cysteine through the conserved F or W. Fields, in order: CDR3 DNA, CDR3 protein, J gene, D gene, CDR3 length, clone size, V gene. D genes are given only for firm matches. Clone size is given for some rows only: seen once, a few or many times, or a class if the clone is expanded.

TGTGCCAGCAGCGGACGGACAGGGGTCAATGAGCAGTTCTTC | CASSGRTGVNEQFF | TRBJ2-1 | TRBD1 | 14 | . | TRBV9
TGTGCCAGTAGTATCCGAGCAGGGGGCCCTAACACAGGGGCCAACGTCCTGACTTTC | CASSIRAGGPNTGANVLTF | TRBJ2-6 | TRBD1 | 19 | . | TRBV19
TGTGCCAGCAGTGAATCGGATGGCTACACCTTC | CASSESDGYTF | TRBJ1-2 | . | 11 | . | TRBV6-1
TGTGCCAGCAGCTTAGGAGGCGGGAGGGGAGTATATGAGCAGTTCTTC | CASSLGGGRGVYEQFF | TRBJ2-1 | TRBD2 | 16 | . | TRBV11-3
TGTGCCAGCAGTCACACCGGGACAGGGAAAATAACCTACGAGCAGTACTTC | CASSHTGTGKITYEQYF | TRBJ2-7 | TRBD1 | 17 | . | TRBV27
TGTGCCAGCAGTGAGGTGGTTAGGCGAGGAGAGACCCAGTACTTC | CASSEVVRRGETQYF | TRBJ2-5 | . | 15 | . | TRBV2
TGTGCCAGCAGCTTGGGACTAGCGGGACCCTACAATGAGCAGTTCTTC | CASSLGLAGPYNEQFF | TRBJ2-1 | TRBD2 | 16 | . | TRBV11-3
TGCGCCAGCAGCTTGGATGGGGGCGGGGGCAATCAGCCCCAGCATTTT | CASSLDGGGGNQPQHF | TRBJ1-5 | . | 16 | . | TRBV5-1
TGTGCCAGTAGGGCCGGGGGCTATGGCTACACCTTC | CASRAGGYGYTF | TRBJ1-2 | . | 12 | . | TRBV19
TGTGCCAGTAGTATCAGCCTTGTGAACACTGAAGCTTTCTTT | CASSISLVNTEAFF | TRBJ1-1 | . | 14 | . | TRBV19
TGTGCCAGTTCCCCCCGTCGGGACAGGGGTTTTCGCTACGAGCAGTACTTC | CASSPRRDRGFRYEQYF | TRBJ2-7 | TRBD1 | 17 | . | TRBV19
TGTGCCAGTAGTCTCCCCCCTACAGGTGTTGAAGGCTACACCTTC | CASSLPPTGVEGYTF | TRBJ1-2 | . | 15 | . | TRBV19
TGTGCCATCAGTGAGTCTTCCTCGGGAGGGCTTCACGAGCAGTACTTC | CAISESSSGGLHEQYF | TRBJ2-7 | TRBD2 | 16 | . | TRBV10-3
TGTGCCAGCAGCGAGGGGGGTCCAAGAGCTTTCTTT | CASSEGGPRAFF | TRBJ1-1 | . | 12 | . | TRBV9
TGTGCCAGCCGGGACCGCGGGGCCGGGGAGCTGTTTTTT | CASRDRGAGELFF | TRBJ2-2 | . | 13 | . | TRBV2
TGTGCCAGCAGCCCAGATAGCAATCAGCCCCAGCATTTT | CASSPDSNQPQHF | TRBJ1-5 | . | 13 | . | TRBV7-9
TGTGCCAGCTCGCAGTCCGGGACAGCCAAAAACATTCAGTACTTC | CASSQSGTAKNIQYF | TRBJ2-4 | . | 15 | . | TRBV18
TGTGCCATCAGTGAGATGCAGGGAGATACGCAGTATTTT | CAISEMQGDTQYF | TRBJ2-3 | . | 13 | . | TRBV10-3
TGTGCCAGCAGCGGGGGGTCAGGGTTTGCTGGGGAGCTGTTTTTT | CASSGGSGFAGELFF | TRBJ2-2 | . | 15 | few | TRBV5-6
TGTGCCAGCAGCTCCAAGAACTCCTACGAGCAGTACTTC | CASSSKNSYEQYF | TRBJ2-7 | . | 13 | . | TRBV13
TGTGCCAGCAGCCCTCAATTGGGGGTGGACAGAGGCAATCAGCCCCAGCATTTT | CASSPQLGVDRGNQPQHF | TRBJ1-5 | . | 18 | few | TRBV7-3
TGTGCCAGCAGCTTAGTTTTGGGGGGAAAACTGTTTTTT | CASSLVLGGKLFF | TRBJ1-4 | . | 13 | . | TRBV7-2
TGTGCCAGCAGCACCCTCCGTGACAGGGGGTTGGGAGGAGAGACCCAGTACTTC | CASSTLRDRGLGGETQYF | TRBJ2-5 | TRBD1 | 18 | . | TRBV7-9
TGTGCCAGCAGCGTATATCCAGAAGGGGCCAATGAGCAGTTCTTC | CASSVYPEGANEQFF | TRBJ2-1 | . | 15 | . | TRBV9
TGTGCCAGCAGTCCGTCCAAAGAAAAACTGTTTTTT | CASSPSKEKLFF | TRBJ1-4 | . | 12 | . | TRBV28
TGCAGCGCGGGGGAAGCTTTCTTT | CSAGEAFF | TRBJ1-1 | . | 8 | . | TRBV29-1
TGTGCCAGCTCACCGAACGGGTGGGAGACCCAGTACTTC | CASSPNGWETQYF | TRBJ2-5 | . | 13 | . | TRBV18
TGTGCCAGCAGCTTAGGATGGTCCGACTCCTACAATGAGCAGTTCTTC | CASSLGWSDSYNEQFF | TRBJ2-1 | . | 16 | . | TRBV7-9
TGTGCCTGGAGTACCCGACCCAACGGGGAGCTGTTTTTT | CAWSTRPNGELFF | TRBJ2-2 | . | 13 | . | TRBV30
TGTGCCAGCAGTCACGGGGAAGGGCAAAACATTCAGTACTTC | CASSHGEGQNIQYF | TRBJ2-4 | . | 14 | once | TRBV6-5
TGTGCCAGCAGTTTACCGGGACAGGGAACCGTGTTCTTC | CASSLPGQGTVFF | TRBJ2-1 | TRBD1 | 13 | . | TRBV27
TGTGCCAGCAGCTCGGGCCCCAGCGGGGGCCTCCAAGAGACCCAGTACTTC | CASSSGPSGGLQETQYF | TRBJ2-5 | TRBD2 | 17 | . | TRBV11-3
TGTGCCAGCAGCTTCCGACAGGCGATGAACACTGAAGCTTTCTTT | CASSFRQAMNTEAFF | TRBJ1-1 | . | 15 | . | TRBV11-3
TGCAGCGTTGAAGTCGGGGGAGGCACTGAAGCTTTCTTT | CSVEVGGGTEAFF | TRBJ1-1 | . | 13 | few | TRBV29-1
TGTGCCAGCAGCCCCTACACAGATACGCAGTATTTT | CASSPYTDTQYF | TRBJ2-3 | . | 12 | . | TRBV7-2
TGTGCCAGCAGCCAAGTCTCAGGGGCATCTGAAGCTTTCTTT | CASSQVSGASEAFF | TRBJ1-1 | . | 14 | . | TRBV4-2
TGTGCCAGCAGCCGGCGGACTAGCGGGAGAGGCTACGAGCAGTACTTC | CASSRRTSGRGYEQYF | TRBJ2-7 | TRBD2 | 16 | . | TRBV11-3
TGTGCCAGCAGCTTTCACAGGGATGAAAAACTGTTTTTT | CASSFHRDEKLFF | TRBJ1-4 | . | 13 | . | TRBV13
TGTGCCAGTAGAACAGAGGGGGAAAGATTGGGCTACACCTTC | CASRTEGERLGYTF | TRBJ1-2 | . | 14 | . | TRBV19
TGTGCCAGCAGGGGACAGAGCTATAATTCACCCCTCCACTTT | CASRGQSYNSPLHF | TRBJ1-6 | TRBD1 | 14 | . | TRBV6-5
TGTGCCAGCAGCCTCAGGGATAACACTGAAGCTTTCTTT | CASSLRDNTEAFF | TRBJ1-1 | . | 13 | . | TRBV7-2
TGCAGCGTTGGGGGTCCTGAGCAGTTCTTC | CSVGGPEQFF | TRBJ2-1 | . | 10 | . | TRBV29-1
TGCGCCAGCAGCCGGGCCGGCGGGGGCAGGCACGAGCAGTACTTC | CASSRAGGGRHEQYF | TRBJ2-7 | . | 15 | . | TRBV4-1
TGTGCCACCAGCAGAGATATGCAGCAGGGAGGCAGATCACCCCTCCACTTT | CATSRDMQQGGRSPLHF | TRBJ1-6 | . | 17 | . | TRBV15
TGCACCAGCAGCCAAGATGGGGGGACAGGGGCCTACGAGCAGTACTTC | CTSSQDGGTGAYEQYF | TRBJ2-7 | . | 16 | . | TRBV1
TGTGCCAGCAGCCCGCGACAGGGGGCGGGGGAGCAGTACTTC | CASSPRQGAGEQYF | TRBJ2-7 | TRBD1 | 14 | . | TRBV11-3
TGTGCCAGCAGCGTAGACTCAGGGGCCACAGATACGCAGTATTTT | CASSVDSGATDTQYF | TRBJ2-3 | . | 15 | . | TRBV9
TGTGCCTGGAGTGGGCATAGCAATCAGCCCCAGCATTTT | CAWSGHSNQPQHF | TRBJ1-5 | . | 13 | . | TRBV30
TGTGCCAGCAGTGATTATATCCGCGTTCAGTCGAGCTCTGGAAACACCATATATTTT | CASSDYIRVQSSSGNTIYF | TRBJ1-3 | . | 19 | once | TRBV6-1
TGTGCCAGCAGCCTAATATGGACTGAAGCTTTCTTT | CASSLIWTEAFF | TRBJ1-1 | . | 12 | . | TRBV11-3
TGCGCCAGCAGCCAAGGGCAGGGCAGCTACAATGAGCAGTTCTTC | CASSQGQGSYNEQFF | TRBJ2-1 | . | 15 | . | TRBV4-3
TGCAGTGCTGGGCGGACTGAAGCTTTCTTT | CSAGRTEAFF | TRBJ1-1 | . | 10 | . | TRBV20-1
TGTGCCAGCAGCTTGGAGGGTGACTTTGCAGATACGCAGTATTTT | CASSLEGDFADTQYF | TRBJ2-3 | . | 15 | . | TRBV5-4
TGTGCCAGCAGCTTGACAGGGAGCTCCTACAATGAGCAGTTCTTC | CASSLTGSSYNEQFF | TRBJ2-1 | TRBD1 | 15 | . | TRBV7-3
TGTGCCTGCCGGGACAGGGGTGCTGGGGCCAACGTCCTGACTTTC | CACRDRGAGANVLTF | TRBJ2-6 | TRBD1 | 15 | . | TRBV2
TGTGCCAGCAGCGCAACAGGAGTCTCGAACACTGAAGCTTTCTTT | CASSATGVSNTEAFF | TRBJ1-1 | . | 15 | . | TRBV9
TGTGCCAGCAGCTTAGGTCTTGGGGAGGGTGGCTACACCTTC | CASSLGLGEGGYTF | TRBJ1-2 | . | 14 | . | TRBV7-2
TGTGCCAGCAGCCAGGTGGGGGGGCCTCGTCGAGAGGCCCAGTACTTC | CASSQVGGPRREAQYF | TRBJ2-5 | . | 16 | few | TRBV14
TGTGCCAGCCAGGGGAAGCTTAATAGCAATCAGCCCCAGCATTTT | CASQGKLNSNQPQHF | TRBJ1-5 | . | 15 | . | TRBV6-5